These 17 T cell receptor beta chains originate from one sample sequenced in a study of CD8 T cells in ankylosing spondylitis. Via MiXCR, TCRdb re-called the 5' RACE reads, giving one row per CDR3 protein. This table holds approximately 200,000 distinct CDR3 sequences, 9.5% to 15% found once. Sequencing was performed on blood, either unsorted or a sorted T cell fraction (not recorded which). These receptors originate from a male donor with ankylosing spondylitis or in good health (not recorded which).

In this sample, this clonotype turned up a few times. CDR3 protein: CAEAAVQETQYF. The CDR3 nucleotides are TGCGCCGAGGCGGCCGTCCAAGAGACCCAGTACTTC. J is TRBJ2-5 and V is TRBV21-1. TRBV21-1 has pseudogene status. This CDR3 is 12 amino acids long.

The chain couples TRBV6-1 to TRBJ2-2; 9 bases line up with TRBD2. Unmatched junction bases numbered 9, after V lost 6 bases and J lost 7 bases. This CDR3 spans 15 amino acids. The V gene's germline CDR1 is MNHNS and CDR2 SASEGT. DNA for the CDR3: TGTGCCAGCAGAGTACAAGCGGGGGGTTTCGGGGAGCTGTTTTTT. Translating it yields CASRVQAGGFGELFF.

This clonotype came up a few times. This chain uses TRBV7-9 with TRBJ1-1; TRBD1 agrees at 9 bases. Germline CDR1 SEHNR, CDR2 FQNEAQ (reference sequence). Trimming took 1 base from V and 3 from J; bases not matched to a gene: 3. The CDR3 runs to 15 residues. CDR3 nucleotide sequence: TGTGCCAGCAGCTTAGGGGGACAGGGACACACTGAAGCTTTCTTT. Its protein product is CASSLGGQGHTEAFF.

The rearrangement links TRBV7-6 to TRBJ2-1; D is unclear. The germline V gene has CDR1 SGHVS and CDR2 FNYEAQ. V was trimmed by 1 base and J by 0 bases, leaving 7 bases between them. The length of the CDR3 is 15 residues. CDR3 sequence (DNA): TGTGCCAGCAGCTTAGAACGGAGCTCCTACAATGAGCAGTTCTTC. Translated, it gives CASSLERSSYNEQFF.

This clonotype occurred a few times. The V gene is TRBV5-1, the J gene TRBJ1-2, with unresolved D. The CDR3 runs to 15 residues. With 0 bases removed from V and 2 bases from J, the gap between germline ends came to 11 bases. Germline V gene sequence: CDR1 SGHRS, CDR2 YFSETQ. The CDR3 protein is CASSLADPSNYGYTF. CDR3 sequence (DNA): TGCGCCAGCAGCTTGGCAGACCCATCCAACTATGGCTACACCTTC.

The chain has TRBV4-1 and TRBJ2-3, with TRBD2 as a possible D gene (5 bases). V was clipped by 1 base and J by 5 bases, with 16 bases between them. CDR1 MGHRA and CDR2 YSYEKL come from the germline V gene. This CDR3 is built from 16 residues. CDR3 region: CASSQARGPRGDTQYF. CDR3 coding DNA: TGCGCCAGCAGCCAAGCCAGAGGGCCTCGGGGAGATACGCAGTATTTT.

This clonotype has just a few counts. The V and J genes are TRBV20-1 and TRBJ2-2, with D possibly being TRBD1 or TRBD2 (6 bases each). This CDR3 has 15 amino acids. Trimming took off 0 bases at V and 3 bases at J, with 11 bases between the two ends. Germline V gene sequence: CDR1 DFQATT, CDR2 SNEGSKA (reference sequence). Here the CDR3 reads CSARDHRGHTGELFF. The CDR3 region has the DNA TGCAGTGCTAGAGATCACCGGGGGCACACCGGGGAGCTGTTTTTT.

This clonotype was found a few times. The J gene is TRBJ2-7, the V gene TRBV7-8; 7 nucleotides agree with TRBD1. This CDR3 contains 15 residues. Germline CDR1 and CDR2: SGHVS and FQNEAQ. The V segment lost 1 base and the J segment 3 bases; nucleotides outside the gene matches: 6. DNA for the CDR3: TGTGCCAGCAGCTTAGAGACGGGACAGCTCTACGAGCAGTACTTC. It encodes CASSLETGQLYEQYF.

This clonotype was seen a few times. CDR3 sequence (DNA): TGTGCCAGCAGCGACCGCACCGGGGTGGATGAGCAGTTCTTC. Its protein product is CASSDRTGVDEQFF. The rearrangement uses TRBV9 and TRBJ2-1; a possible D gene is TRBD2 (5 bases). Germline values: CDR1 SGDLS, CDR2 YYNGEE. The CDR3 extends over 14 amino acids. V lost 3 bases and J 8 bases, leaving 15 bases between the germline ends.

Details on this clonotype: This clone may be a read error of a much larger clone one base away. This chain connects TRBV29-1 to TRBJ2-1; D perhaps matches TRBD1 (5 bases). The CDR3 extends over 12 amino acids. CDR1 and CDR2 from the germline V gene are SQVTM and ANQGSEA. In DNA, the CDR3 is TGCAGAGTTGTAGGGGATTACAATGAGCAGTTCTTC. Amino acid sequence: CRVVGDYNEQFF.

The V call is TRBV4-1, the J call TRBJ1-5; 8 bases align to TRBD1. The CDR3 is made up of 15 amino acids. With 3 bases clipped from V and 6 bases from J, the junction kept 7 bases outside the gene matches. Germline lookup yields CDR1 MGHRA and CDR2 YSYEKL. The CDR3 DNA follows: TGCGCCAGCAGCCACGATCCAGGGGGCCGTCAGCCCCAGCATTTT. It translates to CASSHDPGGRQPQHF.

The chain combines TRBV27 with TRBJ2-5, with 8 bases identical to TRBD2. Germline lookup yields CDR1 MNHEY and CDR2 SMNVEV (reference sequence). The trim removed 3 bases at V and 5 bases at J, leaving 5 bases unmatched. The CDR3 loop spans 14 amino acids. CDR3 bases: TGTGCCAGCAGTTTGGGAGCGGGAGTGGAGACCCAGTACTTC. Its protein is CASSLGAGVETQYF.

This clonotype came up once. This chain connects TRBV10-3 to TRBJ2-1, with D perhaps TRBD1 or TRBD2 (5 bases each). From germline, CDR1 is ENHRY and CDR2 SYGVKD. This CDR3 contains 12 residues. Deletions cut 2 bases from V and 9 bases from J, with 8 bases between. In DNA form, the CDR3 reads TGTGCCATCAGTGAGGGGGGAGCTGAGCAGTTCTTC. Amino acid sequence: CAISEGGAEQFF.

The rearrangement links TRBV6-4 to TRBJ2-1; 8 nucleotides align to TRBD1. Trimming removed 4 bases from V and 8 bases from J; junction bases left unmatched: 10. Germline-derived CDR1 and CDR2 are MRHNA and SNTAGT. The CDR3 consists of 15 residues. CDR3 in DNA: TGTGCCAGCAGTGTAAGGCCAGGGGGCAGGGATGAGCAGTTCTTC. It specifies CASSVRPGGRDEQFF.

The chain joins TRBV4-1 to TRBJ2-6; D perhaps matches TRBD1 (6 bases). V lost 3 bases to trimming and J lost 0 bases, with 15 bases between them. The CDR3 sequence is 18 residues long. The germline V gene has CDR1 MGHRA and CDR2 YSYEKL. The CDR3 reads CASSHLQGRGSGANVLTF. The CDR3 DNA reads as TGCGCCAGCAGCCACTTACAGGGTCGGGGCTCTGGGGCCAACGTCCTGACTTTC.

The chain carries TRBV12-3 or TRBV12-4 and TRBJ2-3; TRBD2 aligns across 7 bases. This CDR3 spans 15 amino acids. Losses at the gene ends were 4 bases for V and 4 bases for J; bases not matched to a gene: 8. In nucleotides, the CDR3 is TGTGCCAGCAGTTCCCCGACTAGCAGGGCAGATACGCAGTATTTT. Amino acid sequence: CASSSPTSRADTQYF.

The chain is built from TRBV5-1 and TRBJ2-3; D gene ambiguous. The germline V gene has CDR1 SGHRS and CDR2 YFSETQ. The V end lost 2 bases, the J end lost 2 bases, and 6 bases lay between the germline ends. There are 13 residues in the CDR3. The CDR3 DNA is TGCGCCAGCAGCTTCCAGATCACAGATACGCAGTATTTT. It is translated as CASSFQITDTQYF.